This note documents a single T cell receptor beta chain sequence. Per the germline V gene, CDR1 is SGHTA and CDR2 is FQGTGA. The CDR3 totals 15 residues. V dropped 5 bases and J dropped 3; count of bases not matched to a gene: 6. The sample comes from a study of TIL therapy for anti-PD-1-resistant metastatic lung cancer. As for the study in general: Median tumor PD-L1 proportion score was roughly 5.9%. Half of patients were current or former smokers.

Time point of the sample: pre-treatment sample, taken before nivolumab and TIL therapy. The libraries were made with immunoSEQ v3. Survey-level samples got approximately 1.8 million read pairs; deep-level samples got roughly 5-6.5 million. Clones were read by immunoSEQ multiplex PCR, and TCRdb kept only the in-frame ones, dropping some. Here the sample spans tens of thousands of clones, around 80% being singletons. Sequenced here: blood, sampled at baseline. The source is a woman between 25 and 85 years old with non-small cell lung cancer. The chain couples TRBV7-3 to TRBJ2-5, with TRBD2 identical over 10 bases. CDR3 DNA sequence: TGTGCCAGCAGCGAGAGCGGGAGGGCGGAAGAGACCCAGTACTTC. This encodes CASSESGRAEETQYF.